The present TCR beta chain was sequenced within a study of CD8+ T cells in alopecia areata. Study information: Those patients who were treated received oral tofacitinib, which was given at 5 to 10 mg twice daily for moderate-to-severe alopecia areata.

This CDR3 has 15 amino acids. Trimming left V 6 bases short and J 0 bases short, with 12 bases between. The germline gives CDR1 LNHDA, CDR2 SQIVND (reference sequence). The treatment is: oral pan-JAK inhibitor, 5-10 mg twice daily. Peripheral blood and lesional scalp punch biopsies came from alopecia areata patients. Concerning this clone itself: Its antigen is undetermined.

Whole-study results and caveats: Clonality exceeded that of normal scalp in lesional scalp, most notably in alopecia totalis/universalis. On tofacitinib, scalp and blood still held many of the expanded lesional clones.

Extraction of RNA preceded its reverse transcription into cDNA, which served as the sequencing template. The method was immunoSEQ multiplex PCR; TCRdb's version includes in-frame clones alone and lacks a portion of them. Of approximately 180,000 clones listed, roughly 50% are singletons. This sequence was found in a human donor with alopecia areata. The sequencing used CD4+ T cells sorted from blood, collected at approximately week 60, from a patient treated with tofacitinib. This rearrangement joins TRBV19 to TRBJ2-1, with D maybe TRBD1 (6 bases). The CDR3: CASSWTASSYNEQFF. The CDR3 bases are TGTGCCAGTAGCTGGACAGCGAGCTCCTACAATGAGCAGTTCTTC.